These T cell receptor beta chains were read from a single sample in a study of blood T cell repertoires in COVID-19. The protocol was immunoSEQ multiplex PCR, while the TCRdb copy is restricted to in-frame clones and leaves out a portion. Counted here are some 110,000 clones, under 90% occurring once; the ten biggest clones make up over 35%. The sequenced sample consisted of peripheral blood. These receptor sequences come from a man older than 75 with acute or convalescent COVID-19. Both conserved end residues are part of each CDR3. The order of the fields is V gene, J gene, clone size, D gene, CDR3 DNA, CDR3 protein. A D gene is named only where the DNA matches it firmly. Size tells how often a clone was seen (once, few, many) or the class of an expanded clone, and some rows leave it out.

V: TRBV6-2/TRBV6-3
J: TRBJ2-5
size: .
D: .
DNA: TGTGCCAGCAGTTATCGGAGGGCTTATGAGACCCAGTACTTC
CDR3: CASSYRRAYETQYF

V: TRBV27
J: TRBJ1-1
size: .
D: TRBD1
DNA: TGTGCCAGCAGTTTCCAACCTAGACAGGGTGGCACTGAAGCTTTCTTT
CDR3: CASSFQPRQGGTEAFF

V: TRBV2
J: TRBJ2-2
size: .
D: .
DNA: TGTGCCAGCAGACAGGGGAACACCGGGGAGCTGTTTTTT
CDR3: CASRQGNTGELFF

V: TRBV3-1/TRBV3-2
J: TRBJ1-2
size: .
D: .
DNA: TGTGCCAGCAGCCCCAAGATGGACAGAGCCGGTGGCTACACCTTC
CDR3: CASSPKMDRAGGYTF

V: TRBV7-8
J: TRBJ1-4
size: .
D: .
DNA: TGTGCCAGCAGCTTAGCTTACCAGTATAATGAAAAACTGTTTTTT
CDR3: CASSLAYQYNEKLFF

V: TRBV6-6
J: TRBJ2-7
size: .
D: TRBD1
DNA: TGTGCCAGCAGCGTCGACAGGGGGTCCTACGAGCAGTACTTC
CDR3: CASSVDRGSYEQYF

V: TRBV6-5
J: TRBJ2-5
size: .
D: TRBD1
DNA: TGTGCCAGCAGTTACGACAGGGTAAAAGAGACCCAGTACTTC
CDR3: CASSYDRVKETQYF

V: TRBV5-1
J: TRBJ2-1
size: .
D: TRBD1
DNA: TGCGCCAGCAGCTTGGCCGGGACAGGGGGCCATGAGCAGTTCTTC
CDR3: CASSLAGTGGHEQFF

V: TRBV10-3
J: TRBJ2-3
size: .
D: .
DNA: TGTGCCATCGGAGGTAACCGGGACACAGATACGCAGTATTTT
CDR3: CAIGGNRDTDTQYF

V: TRBV15
J: TRBJ2-1
size: .
D: TRBD2
DNA: TGTGCCACCAGCCGAATAGGACTAGCGGGCATCCACAATGAGCAGTTCTTC
CDR3: CATSRIGLAGIHNEQFF

V: TRBV18
J: TRBJ2-7
size: .
D: TRBD1
DNA: TGTGCCAGCTCAAACCACGGACAGGTCCCCGAGCAGTACTTC
CDR3: CASSNHGQVPEQYF

V: TRBV28
J: TRBJ2-1
size: .
D: .
DNA: TGTGCCAGCAGCCCCGGGATTCCACAATACAATGAGCAGTTCTTC
CDR3: CASSPGIPQYNEQFF

V: TRBV3-1/TRBV3-2
J: TRBJ2-3
size: .
D: TRBD2
DNA: TGTGCCAGCAGCTTCATAGCGGGGAGCACAGATACGCAGTATTTT
CDR3: CASSFIAGSTDTQYF

V: TRBV28
J: TRBJ1-5
size: .
D: .
DNA: TGTGCCAGCAGTTCGACTTATAGCAATCAGCCCCAGCATTTT
CDR3: CASSSTYSNQPQHF

V: TRBV19
J: TRBJ1-1
size: .
D: .
DNA: TGTGCCAGTAATTCACGTGGGGGCGCGAGCGCTGAAGCTTTCTTT
CDR3: CASNSRGGASAEAFF

V: TRBV3-1/TRBV3-2
J: TRBJ1-2
size: .
D: TRBD1
DNA: TGTGCCAGCAGCCTCGGGACAGGGGTACGCTATGGCTACACCTTC
CDR3: CASSLGTGVRYGYTF

V: TRBV5-1
J: TRBJ2-5
size: .
D: .
DNA: TGCGCCAGCAGCACGCCTCTGGGTACAGGCATGACCCAGTACTTC
CDR3: CASSTPLGTGMTQYF

V: TRBV5-1
J: TRBJ2-2
size: .
D: TRBD1
DNA: TGCGCCAGCAGCGCTATCGTCAGGGGGCGAGGGACCGGGGAGCTGTTTTTT
CDR3: CASSAIVRGRGTGELFF

V: TRBV3-1/TRBV3-2
J: TRBJ2-3
size: .
D: TRBD2
DNA: TGTGCCAGCAGCCTACTAGCGCAAGATACGCAGTATTTT
CDR3: CASSLLAQDTQYF

V: TRBV7-2
J: TRBJ2-1
size: .
D: TRBD1
DNA: TGTGCCAGCAGCTTAGGGACAGGGACTGAGCAGTTCTTC
CDR3: CASSLGTGTEQFF

V: TRBV6-5
J: TRBJ1-1
size: few
D: .
DNA: TGTGCCAGCAGCCCACAGCCCAACACTGAAGCTTTCTTT
CDR3: CASSPQPNTEAFF

V: TRBV29-1
J: TRBJ1-4
size: .
D: TRBD1
DNA: TGCAGCGTTTACAGGGGTTCTAATGAAAAACTGTTTTTT
CDR3: CSVYRGSNEKLFF

V: TRBV6-4
J: TRBJ2-1
size: .
D: TRBD2
DNA: TGTGCCAGCAGTGACGAGCGGGAGGGCTTGCAGTTCTTC
CDR3: CASSDEREGLQFF

V: TRBV18
J: TRBJ1-1
size: once
D: .
DNA: TGTGCCAGCTCCCCCCCCCGACCCGGGGGCACTGAAGCTTTCTTT
CDR3: CASSPPRPGGTEAFF

V: TRBV5-1
J: TRBJ2-2
size: once
D: .
DNA: TGCGCCAGCAGCTTGACGGGCCGGGGCACCGGGGAGCTGTTTTTT
CDR3: CASSLTGRGTGELFF

V: TRBV7-2
J: TRBJ1-5
size: .
D: .
DNA: TGTGCCAGCAGCTTAGCGCTATCGAGGCGTGGCAATCAGCCCCAGCATTTT
CDR3: CASSLALSRRGNQPQHF

V: TRBV30
J: TRBJ1-4
size: few
D: .
DNA: TGTGCCTGCCCCGAGTTAAGAGAAGGGAGGTTGTTTTTT
CDR3: CACPELREGRLFF

V: TRBV6-2/TRBV6-3
J: TRBJ2-2
size: .
D: .
DNA: TGTGCCAGCAGTTCCGATGGCAGGCCCCCCTCCACCGGGGCGAACACCGGGGAGCTGTTTTTT
CDR3: CASSSDGRPPSTGANTGELFF

V: TRBV3-1/TRBV3-2
J: TRBJ1-2
size: few
D: .
DNA: TGTGCCAGCAGCCAAGTTACTAATGGCTACACCTTC
CDR3: CASSQVTNGYTF

V: TRBV6-5
J: TRBJ2-3
size: .
D: TRBD2
DNA: TGTGCCAGCAGTTGGTCTAGCGGGAGTACAGATACGCAGTATTTT
CDR3: CASSWSSGSTDTQYF

V: TRBV19
J: TRBJ1-2
size: .
D: TRBD1
DNA: TGTGCCAGTAGCCGGACAGGGATTGATTACGGCTACACCTTC
CDR3: CASSRTGIDYGYTF

V: TRBV7-9
J: TRBJ1-1
size: .
D: TRBD1
DNA: TGTGCCAGCAGCAAGGGACAGGGGAACACTGAAGCTTTCTTT
CDR3: CASSKGQGNTEAFF

V: TRBV5-1
J: TRBJ1-2
size: few
D: .
DNA: TGCGCCAGCAGCTTGCAATCCAGTGGCTACACCTTC
CDR3: CASSLQSSGYTF

V: TRBV9
J: TRBJ2-2
size: .
D: TRBD1
DNA: TGTGCCAGCAGCGTAGGACAGGGGGCGATCGGGGAGCTGTTTTTT
CDR3: CASSVGQGAIGELFF

V: TRBV2
J: TRBJ1-5
size: .
D: .
DNA: TGTGCCAGCAGCGGCGACAGAGATCAGCCCCAGCATTTT
CDR3: CASSGDRDQPQHF

V: TRBV6-1
J: TRBJ2-3
size: .
D: .
DNA: TGTGCCAGCAGAAATCAGGGGTCCGCAGATACGCAGTATTTT
CDR3: CASRNQGSADTQYF

V: TRBV3-1/TRBV3-2
J: TRBJ2-3
size: .
D: .
DNA: TGTGCCAGCAGCCCACCGAACCACCACCTAGAACGCACAGATACGCAGTATTTT
CDR3: CASSPPNHHLERTDTQYF

V: TRBV7-3
J: TRBJ2-1
size: .
D: .
DNA: TGTGCCAGCAGCTTAAATGGGGAACTAGGGTACAATGAGCAGTTCTTC
CDR3: CASSLNGELGYNEQFF

V: TRBV5-1
J: TRBJ2-7
size: .
D: TRBD2
DNA: TGCGCCAGCAGCCCGGGACTAGCGGATACCTACGAGCAGTACTTC
CDR3: CASSPGLADTYEQYF

V: TRBV28
J: TRBJ2-1
size: .
D: TRBD1
DNA: TGTGCCAGCAGCTCAGGGGGAGACTCCTACAATGAGCAGTTCTTC
CDR3: CASSSGGDSYNEQFF

V: TRBV2
J: TRBJ1-1
size: few
D: .
DNA: TGTGCCAGCAGTGATTCGGGGTTACCTTTGAACACTGAAGCTTTCTTT
CDR3: CASSDSGLPLNTEAFF

V: TRBV19
J: TRBJ1-2
size: once
D: .
DNA: TGTGCCAGTAGTATAGTGGCAGGGAACTATGGCTACACCTTC
CDR3: CASSIVAGNYGYTF

V: TRBV5-1
J: TRBJ1-6
size: .
D: TRBD1
DNA: TGCGCCAGCAGCTTGGGGACAGGGGGAGAAAATTCACCCCTCCACTTT
CDR3: CASSLGTGGENSPLHF

V: TRBV27
J: TRBJ2-6
size: .
D: .
DNA: TGTGCCAGCAGTCCCCGAGGAGCGGGGGCCAACGTCCTGACTTTC
CDR3: CASSPRGAGANVLTF

V: TRBV6-5
J: TRBJ2-5
size: few
D: TRBD1
DNA: TGTGCCAGCAGAGACCGGGGACAGGGAGGGGAGACCCAGTACTTC
CDR3: CASRDRGQGGETQYF